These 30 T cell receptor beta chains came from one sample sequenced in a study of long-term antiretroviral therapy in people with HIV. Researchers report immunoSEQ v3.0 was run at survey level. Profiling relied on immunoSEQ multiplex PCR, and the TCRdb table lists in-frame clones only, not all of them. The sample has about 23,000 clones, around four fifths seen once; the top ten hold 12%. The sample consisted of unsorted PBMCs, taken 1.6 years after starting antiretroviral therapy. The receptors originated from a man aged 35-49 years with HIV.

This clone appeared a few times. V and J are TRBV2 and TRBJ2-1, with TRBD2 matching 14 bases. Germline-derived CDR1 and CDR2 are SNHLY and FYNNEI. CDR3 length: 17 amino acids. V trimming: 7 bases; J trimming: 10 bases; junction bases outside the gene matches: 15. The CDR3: CASTPRATSGGAGEQFF. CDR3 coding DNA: TGTGCCAGCACCCCAAGGGCGACTAGCGGGGGGGCCGGGGAGCAGTTCTTC.

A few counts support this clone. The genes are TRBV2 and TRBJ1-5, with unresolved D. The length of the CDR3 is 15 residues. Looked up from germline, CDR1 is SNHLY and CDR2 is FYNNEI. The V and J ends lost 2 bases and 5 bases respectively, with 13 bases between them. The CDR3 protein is CASSESWVGDQPQHF. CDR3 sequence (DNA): TGTGCCAGCAGTGAATCTTGGGTTGGCGATCAGCCCCAGCATTTT.

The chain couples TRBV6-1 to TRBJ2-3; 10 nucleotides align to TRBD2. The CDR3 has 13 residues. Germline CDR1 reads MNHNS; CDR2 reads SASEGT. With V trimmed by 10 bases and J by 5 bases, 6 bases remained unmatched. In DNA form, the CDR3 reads TGTGCCACGAGGAGCGGGGGGGTAGATACGCAGTATTTT. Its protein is CATRSGGVDTQYF.

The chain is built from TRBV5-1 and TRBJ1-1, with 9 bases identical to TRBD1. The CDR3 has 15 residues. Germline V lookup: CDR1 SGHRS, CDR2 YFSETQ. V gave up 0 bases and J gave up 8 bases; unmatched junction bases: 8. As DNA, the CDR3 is TGCGCCAGCAGCTTGGGATATCCGGGACAGGGCGAAGCTTTCTTT. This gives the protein CASSLGYPGQGEAFF.

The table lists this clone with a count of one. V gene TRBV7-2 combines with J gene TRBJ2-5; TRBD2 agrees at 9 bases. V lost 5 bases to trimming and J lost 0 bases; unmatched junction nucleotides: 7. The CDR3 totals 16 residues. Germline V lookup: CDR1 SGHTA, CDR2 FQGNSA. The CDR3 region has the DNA TGTGCCAGCAGCCGCGGGGGGGGCAAGTACCAAGAGACCCAGTACTTC. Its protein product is CASSRGGGKYQETQYF.

CDR3 sequence: CASSIVPPGDRENTDTQYF. CDR3 coding DNA: TGTGCCAGTAGTATAGTCCCCCCCGGAGACAGGGAAAACACAGATACGCAGTATTTT. V usage is TRBV19 and J usage is TRBJ2-3, with 7 bases matching TRBD1. Germline loops: CDR1 LNHDA, CDR2 SQIVND (reference sequence). V gave up 1 base and J gave up 2 bases; unmatched junction bases: 15. This CDR3 contains 19 residues.

This CDR3 is CASSLAQEGDRYEQYF. The CDR3 coding sequence is TGTGCCAGCAGCTTAGCGCAGGAAGGGGACCGCTACGAGCAGTACTTC. The chain joins TRBV7-9 to TRBJ2-7; the D call may be TRBD1 or TRBD2 (5 bases each). The V and J ends lost 0 bases and 3 bases respectively, with 15 bases between them. CDR1 is SEHNR and CDR2 is FQNEAQ in the germline V gene (reference sequence). This CDR3 region has 16 residues.

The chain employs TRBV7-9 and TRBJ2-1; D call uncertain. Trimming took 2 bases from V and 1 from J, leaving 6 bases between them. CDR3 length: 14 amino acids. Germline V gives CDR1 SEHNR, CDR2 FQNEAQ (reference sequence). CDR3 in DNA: TGTGCCAGCAGCTTAATAGGGTCCTACAATGAGCAGTTCTTC. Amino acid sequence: CASSLIGSYNEQFF. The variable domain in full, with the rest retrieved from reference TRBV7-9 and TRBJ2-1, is DTGVSQNPRHKITKRGQNVTFRCDPISEHNRLYWYRQTLGQGPEFLTYFQNEAQLEKSRLLSDRFSAERPKGSFSTLEIQRTEQGDSAMYLCASSLIGSYNEQFFGPGTRLTVL.

CDR3 protein: CAISDPGYSNQPQHF. The DNA for the CDR3 is TGTGCCATCAGTGATCCGGGTTATAGCAATCAGCCCCAGCATTTT. This sequence joins TRBV10-3 and TRBJ1-5, with D hard to call. There are 15 residues in the CDR3. Germline V gene sequence: CDR1 ENHRY, CDR2 SYGVKD. Trimming removed 3 bases at V and 0 bases at J, with 9 bases between.

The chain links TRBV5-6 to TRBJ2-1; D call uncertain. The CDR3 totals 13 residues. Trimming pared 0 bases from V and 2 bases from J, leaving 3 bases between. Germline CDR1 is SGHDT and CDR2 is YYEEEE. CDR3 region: CASSLETYNEQFF. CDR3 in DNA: TGTGCCAGCAGCTTGGAGACCTACAATGAGCAGTTCTTC.

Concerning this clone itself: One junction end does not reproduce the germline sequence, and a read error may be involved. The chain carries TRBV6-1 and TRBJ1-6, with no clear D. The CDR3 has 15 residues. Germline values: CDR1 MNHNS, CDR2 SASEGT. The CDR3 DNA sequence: TGTGCCAGCAGCGAAGCCCCCAGTCTTAATTCACCCCTCCACTTT. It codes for CASSEAPSLNSPLHF.

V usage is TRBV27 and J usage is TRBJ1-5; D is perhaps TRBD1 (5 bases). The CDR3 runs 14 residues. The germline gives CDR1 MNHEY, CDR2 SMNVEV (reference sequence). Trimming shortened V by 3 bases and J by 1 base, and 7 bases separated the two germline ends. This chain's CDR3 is CASSLGGSNQPQHF. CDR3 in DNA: TGTGCCAGCAGTTTGGGGGGGAGCAATCAGCCCCAGCATTTT.

DNA of the CDR3: TGTGCCATCAGTGAGTCTGCCGGGGACGACCTAAGGAACAATCAGCCCCAGCATTTT. Protein: CAISESAGDDLRNNQPQHF. This chain uses TRBV10-3 with TRBJ1-5, with D tentatively TRBD1 (5 bases). This CDR3 contains 19 residues. With 0 bases removed from V and 3 bases from J, the gap between germline ends came to 21 bases. CDR1 and CDR2 from the germline V gene are ENHRY and SYGVKD.

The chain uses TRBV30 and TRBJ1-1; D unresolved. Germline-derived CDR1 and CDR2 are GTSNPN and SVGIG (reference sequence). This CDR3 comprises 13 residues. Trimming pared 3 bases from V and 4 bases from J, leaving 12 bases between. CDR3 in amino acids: CAWRRSGGTEAFF. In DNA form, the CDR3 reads TGTGCCTGGAGACGTTCGGGTGGCACTGAAGCTTTCTTT.

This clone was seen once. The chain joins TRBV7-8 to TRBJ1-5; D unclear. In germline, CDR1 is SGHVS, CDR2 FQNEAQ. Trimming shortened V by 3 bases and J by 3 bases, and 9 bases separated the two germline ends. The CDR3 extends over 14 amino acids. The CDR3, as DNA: TGTGCCAGCAGCTTGACCGCGGACAATCAGCCCCAGCATTTT. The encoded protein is CASSLTADNQPQHF.

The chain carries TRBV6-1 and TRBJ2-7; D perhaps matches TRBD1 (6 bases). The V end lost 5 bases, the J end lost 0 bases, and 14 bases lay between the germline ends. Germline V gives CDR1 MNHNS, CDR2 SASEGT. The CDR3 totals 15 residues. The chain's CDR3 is CASSWGQLSSYEQYF. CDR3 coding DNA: TGTGCCAGCAGTTGGGGGCAATTGAGCTCCTACGAGCAGTACTTC.

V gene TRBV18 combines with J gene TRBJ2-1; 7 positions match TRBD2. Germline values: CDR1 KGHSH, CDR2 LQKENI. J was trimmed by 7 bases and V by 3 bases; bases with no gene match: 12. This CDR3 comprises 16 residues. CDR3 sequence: CASSPFAGRAQNEQFF. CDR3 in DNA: TGTGCCAGCTCACCTTTTGCGGGGAGGGCGCAAAATGAGCAGTTCTTC.

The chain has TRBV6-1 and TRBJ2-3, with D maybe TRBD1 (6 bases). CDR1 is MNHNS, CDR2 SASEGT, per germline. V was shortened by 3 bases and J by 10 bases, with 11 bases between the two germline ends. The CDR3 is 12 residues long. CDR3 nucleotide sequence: TGTGCCAGCAGTGACCGCAGGGGAGCGCAGTATTTT. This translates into CASSDRRGAQYF.

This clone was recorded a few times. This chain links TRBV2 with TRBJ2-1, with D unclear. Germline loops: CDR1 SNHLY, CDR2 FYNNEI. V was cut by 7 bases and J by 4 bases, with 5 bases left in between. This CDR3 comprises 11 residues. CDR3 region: CASTPYNEQFF. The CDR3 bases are TGTGCCAGCACCCCTTACAATGAGCAGTTCTTC. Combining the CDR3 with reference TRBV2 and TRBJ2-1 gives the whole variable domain EPEVTQTPSHQVTQMGQEVILRCVPISNHLYFYWYRQILGQKVEFLVSFYNNEISEKSEIFDDQFSVERPDGSNFTLKIRSTKLEDSAMYFCASTPYNEQFFGPGTRLTVL.

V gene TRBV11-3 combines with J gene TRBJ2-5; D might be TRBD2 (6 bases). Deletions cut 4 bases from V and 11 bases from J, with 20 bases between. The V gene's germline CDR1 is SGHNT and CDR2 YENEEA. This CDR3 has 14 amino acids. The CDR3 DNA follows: TGTGCCAGCAGCTCCCCTGGGACGCTAGCGTCTCAGTACTTC. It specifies CASSSPGTLASQYF.

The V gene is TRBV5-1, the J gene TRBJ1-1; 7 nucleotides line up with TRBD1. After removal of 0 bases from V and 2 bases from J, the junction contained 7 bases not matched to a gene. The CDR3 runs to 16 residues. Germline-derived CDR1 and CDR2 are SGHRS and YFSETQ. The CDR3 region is CASSLGGTELNTEAFF. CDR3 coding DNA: TGCGCCAGCAGCTTGGGGGGGACAGAGTTAAACACTGAAGCTTTCTTT. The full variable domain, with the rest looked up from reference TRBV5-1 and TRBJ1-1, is KAGVTQTPRYLIKTRGQQVTLSCSPISGHRSVSWYQQTPGQGLQFLFEYFSETQRNKGNFPGRFSGRQFSNSRSEMNVSTLELGDSALYLCASSLGGTELNTEAFFGQGTRLTVV.

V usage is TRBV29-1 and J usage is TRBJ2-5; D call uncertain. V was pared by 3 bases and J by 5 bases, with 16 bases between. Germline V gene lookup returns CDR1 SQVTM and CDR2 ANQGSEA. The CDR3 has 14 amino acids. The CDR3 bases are TGCAGCGTTGAGTTTGGGGAATCCGGGGAGACCCAGTACTTC. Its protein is CSVEFGESGETQYF.

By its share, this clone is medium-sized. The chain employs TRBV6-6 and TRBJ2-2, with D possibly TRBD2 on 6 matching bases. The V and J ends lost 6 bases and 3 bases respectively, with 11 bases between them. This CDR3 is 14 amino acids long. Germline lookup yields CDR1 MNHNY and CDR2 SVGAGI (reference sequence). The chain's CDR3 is CASSRLGDTGELFF. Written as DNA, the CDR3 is TGTGCCAGCAGCCGACTAGGGGACACCGGGGAGCTGTTTTTT.

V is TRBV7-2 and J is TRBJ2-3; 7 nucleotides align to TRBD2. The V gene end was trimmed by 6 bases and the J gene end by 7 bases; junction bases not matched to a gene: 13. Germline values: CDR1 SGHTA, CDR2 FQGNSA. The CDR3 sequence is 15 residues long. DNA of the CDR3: TGTGCCAGCAGACCCGGACTAGGCTCTACTAATACGCAGTATTTT. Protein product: CASRPGLGSTNTQYF.

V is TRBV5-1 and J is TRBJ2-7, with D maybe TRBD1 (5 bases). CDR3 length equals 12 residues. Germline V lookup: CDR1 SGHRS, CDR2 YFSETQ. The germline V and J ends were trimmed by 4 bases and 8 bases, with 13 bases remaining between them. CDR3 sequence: CASSPDSGKQYF. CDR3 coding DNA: TGCGCCAGCAGCCCCGACTCAGGGAAGCAGTACTTC.

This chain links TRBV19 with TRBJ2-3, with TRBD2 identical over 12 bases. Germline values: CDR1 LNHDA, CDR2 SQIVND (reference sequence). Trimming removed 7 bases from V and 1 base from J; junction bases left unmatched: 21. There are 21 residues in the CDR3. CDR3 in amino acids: CASTLAGGWLAGGPGTDTQYF. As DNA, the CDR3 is TGTGCCAGTACCCTCGCGGGTGGATGGCTAGCGGGGGGGCCTGGCACAGATACGCAGTATTTT. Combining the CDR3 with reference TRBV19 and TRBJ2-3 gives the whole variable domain DGGITQSPKYLFRKEGQNVTLSCEQNLNHDAMYWYRQDPGQGLRLIYYSQIVNDFQKGDIAEGYSVSREKKESFPLTVTSAQKNPTAFYLCASTLAGGWLAGGPGTDTQYFGPGTRLTVL.

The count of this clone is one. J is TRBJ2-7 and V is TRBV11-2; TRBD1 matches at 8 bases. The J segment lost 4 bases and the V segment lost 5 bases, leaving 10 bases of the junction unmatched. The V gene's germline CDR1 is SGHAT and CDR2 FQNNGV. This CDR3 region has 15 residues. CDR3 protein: CASSPSGGQEYEQYF. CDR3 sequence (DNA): TGTGCCAGCAGCCCATCAGGGGGACAGGAGTACGAGCAGTACTTC.

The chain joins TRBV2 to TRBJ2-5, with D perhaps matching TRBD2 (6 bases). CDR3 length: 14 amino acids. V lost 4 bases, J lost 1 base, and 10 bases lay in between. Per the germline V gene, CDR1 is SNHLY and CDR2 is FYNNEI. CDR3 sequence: CASSGGTFQETQYF. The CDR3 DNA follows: TGTGCCAGCAGTGGGGGGACTTTCCAAGAGACCCAGTACTTC.

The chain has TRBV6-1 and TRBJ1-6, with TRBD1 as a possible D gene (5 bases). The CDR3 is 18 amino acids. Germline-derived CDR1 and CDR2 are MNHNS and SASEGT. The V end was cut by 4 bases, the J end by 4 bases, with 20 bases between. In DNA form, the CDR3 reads TGTGCCAGCAGTGTCTCCTCTTTCGCGCAGGGTTATAATTCACCCCTCCACTTT. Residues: CASSVSSFAQGYNSPLHF.

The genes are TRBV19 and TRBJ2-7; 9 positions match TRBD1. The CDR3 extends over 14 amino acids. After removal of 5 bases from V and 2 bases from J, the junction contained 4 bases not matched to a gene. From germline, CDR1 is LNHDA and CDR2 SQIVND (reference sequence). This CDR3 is CASSPGQGPYEQYF. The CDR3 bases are TGTGCCAGTAGTCCCGGACAGGGGCCCTACGAGCAGTACTTC.